This T cell receptor beta chain was identified during a study of cytomegalovirus exposure and HLA in healthy donors (dated by TCRdb to 2015 to 2018). Regarding the study in general: In an earlier analysis of 587 of the donors, approximately 300 Gb of sequence data and 117 million unique TCR beta sequences from about 179 million T cells were reported. Roughly 300 gigabases of sequencing data and about 92 million unique TCR sequences made up an early release that covered some 640 HLA-typed donors. The genetic ancestry cluster associated with self-reported Caucasian donors included around 76% of the 398 genotyped donors. The study aimed to test whether cataloging public T cell receptors could reveal signatures of past pathogen exposure. Using immunosequencing, the study profiled T cell repertoires from approximately 700 subjects and related those repertoires to cytomegalovirus serostatus. Along with the roughly 670-subject first cohort, a separate validation cohort of approximately 110 different subjects was used. High-throughput TCR immunosequencing, statistical association of individual TCRs with disease status, and machine learning were combined to predict cytomegalovirus infection status. A later analysis re-analyzed previously published TCR beta repertoires from 550 to 700 donors and added high-resolution HLA genotyping to study TCR occurrence patterns. In the later analysis, no new phenotypic data were used to find candidate immune exposures; instead, reliance was placed on TCR beta sequences and their occurrence across donors. An earlier analysis of several hundred of the donors applied high-throughput TCR beta sequencing to assess whether each TCR beta V gene segment acted as functional or pseudogenic. Alongside the repertoire data, information on donor age, sex, ethnicity and CMV serostatus was compiled. A later genetic analysis used genome-wide SNP genotypes for about 65% of the 666 donors, treating that subset as a discovery cohort. All discovery cohort repertoires had been generated using a single sequencing platform. HLA typing covered class I and class II loci at four-digit resolution. The number of typed donors differed by locus: 629-630 for A, B, C, DRB1 and DQB1; 500 to 550 for DQA1; approximately 600 for DPA1; and roughly 450 for DPB1. Four or five DR-DQ haplotypes were handled as single units for association and clustering because linkage in the cohort was strong. Among about 400 genotyped donors of the cohort, an average of around 220,000 unique TCR beta nucleotide sequences was sequenced per donor, of which 15% to 20% were non-productive. General study outcomes and caveats: In an earlier analysis of approximately 590 of the donors, most TCR beta V segments were observed in productive rearrangements about 90% or about 30% of the time, broadly matching IMGT annotations. When HLA alleles, especially DR and DQ, strongly co-occurred, attributing TCR associations to individual alleles was difficult. The earlier analysis of some 560 of the donors excluded roughly 17 rarely observed V segments, including chromosome 9 orphons, because counts were too low. In vitro tests confirmed that a few of the cytomegalovirus-associated TCR beta chains recognize cytomegalovirus antigens. In a later genetic analysis, fewer N-insertions in productive TCRs were reported among donors in an Asian-associated ancestry cluster than the roughly 640-donor mean. Immune exposure information for the cohort was limited to CMV serostatus. Some IMGT-functional V segments, including TRBV6-2 and TRBV6-3, could not be distinguished by the 87-base-pair reads and were therefore excluded. The classifier was reported to diagnose cytomegalovirus status with high specificity and sensitivity in both the original and validation cohorts. Sequencing depth was assumed to be roughly uniform across donors in the presence/absence analyses, though that assumption may not hold. A further reported finding was that TCR beta sequences accurately predicted the HLA-A and HLA-B alleles for most subjects in the first cohort. The authors suggested that the approach could potentially be generalized to other disease states and immunological phenotypes. The study gave a list of 150 to 200 TCR beta chains associated with cytomegalovirus. In a later analysis, about 16,000 TCR beta sequences were associated with specific HLA alleles at a false discovery rate of 0.05. A later analysis reported that several top co-occurrence clusters appeared linked to parvovirus B19, influenza, CMV and Epstein-Barr virus. HLA typing was unavailable for some donors at each locus, so association tests used only the typed subset. A later analysis found that most CMV-associated TCR beta chains appeared HLA-restricted, with HLA associations seemingly driven largely by CMV exposure. Most TCR sequences were seen in very few donors, while some public TCRs were found in many individuals. The cohort was sequenced for TCR beta chains only, and without alpha or paired-chain data the features that could be detected were limited. According to a later analysis, TCR association rates differed among HLA loci, with DRB1 alleles showing the most associated TCRs and HLA-C alleles showing the fewest. A later genetic analysis associated a missense DCLRE1C variant with V-gene and J-gene trimming of TCR beta chains, and an independent cohort replicated the association. A group of highly shared sequence variants was considered likely to be a technical artifact of the sequencing pipeline. Compared with equally common non-associated chains, HLA-associated TCR beta chains in a later analysis were more clonally expanded and had lower generation probabilities. Linkage disequilibrium might explain the correlated functional status among segregating V segments, but an unknown experimental factor could not be excluded.

Receptor libraries were prepared by the immunoSEQ multiplex PCR assay. For the multiplex PCR, a mixture combining 60 forward primers for TCR Vbeta segments and 13 reverse primers for TCR Jbeta segments was used. The CDR3 region of rearranged TCR beta genes was amplified from genomic DNA by a multiplex PCR assay. The amplified TCR beta libraries were sequenced on the Illumina HiSeq System as 87-base-pair reads. Turning to the authors' computational methods: A later analysis tallied 75 million to 95 million unique TCR beta chains across the 550 to 850 repertoires, and approximately 12 million of those chains were shared by two or more donors. Raw reads were error-corrected and collapsed into unique sequences with a nearest-neighbor algorithm that merged closely related sequences to remove PCR and sequencing errors. To assign V, D and J gene segments, CDR3 sequences were aligned to IMGT reference sequences. For a sequence to be retained, a match of at least six nucleotides was required to both a V gene segment and a J gene segment. Rearrangements were called productive when the CDR3 lacked stop codons and stayed in frame with V and J; all others were non-productive. Following IMGT convention, CDR3 was defined as the stretch from the second conserved V-encoded cysteine up to the conserved J-encoded phenylalanine. Sequences without an unambiguous match to a single V gene segment were excluded from the earlier analysis of approximately 560 of the donors. In an earlier analysis of 450 to 750 of the donors, a V segment was called functional when productive rearrangements were above 56.7%, and segregating when the standard deviation between donors exceeded 5%. A statistical classification framework was developed to diagnose cytomegalovirus status using the catalog of TCR beta chain sequences. In a later analysis, V and J genes were assigned by comparing TCR nucleotide sequences against IMGT/GENE-DB human TR gene sequences. Using the TCRdist pipeline, a later analysis assigned CDR3 sequences along with most-parsimonious VDJ recombination scenarios. In a later analysis, each TCR beta chain was defined by its CDR3 amino acid sequence together with its V-gene family, and reads lacking a unique V-gene family were excluded. As a way to deal with suspected cross-contamination and a sequencing artifact, a later analysis dropped roughly 620 nucleotide sequences that were highly shared and had low generation probability. In a later analysis, a clonal expansion index for each public chain was calculated from normalized within-repertoire ranks of inferred template counts. In a later analysis, generation probabilities were computed using a VDJ recombination model fitted to out-of-frame rearrangements, and the results were checked against IGoR. A later analysis scored TCR-TCR, TCR-HLA and TCR-CMV co-occurrence with hypergeometric tests, applying a repertoire-size bias correction to TCR pairs. In a later analysis, false discovery rates were estimated by permuting HLA or CMV assignments 20 times. In a later analysis, co-occurring TCRs were grouped using DBSCAN, and TCRdist sequence similarity was added for clustering within HLA-allele-positive subsets. Repertoires with fewer than 30,000 or more than 120,000 public chains were left out of co-occurrence clustering, as were about 5 repertoires with anomalous nucleotide sharing. TCRdb provides this immuneACCESS table in a form limited to in-frame rearrangements. Some clones are lacking; in checked studies, under half of them reflect an unresolved V gene, and why the rest are absent is not known. The D gene and trimming were derived from the DNA, and the V and J assignments and clone size from that table. This sample gives some 180,000 clones in total; roughly 85% of them show up just once. Clones ranked in the top ten supply 2.3% of the sample.

In total, 500 to 700 healthy bone marrow donors made up the cohort. Cohort members were all nominally healthy when sampled, although unrecorded immune exposures were likely present. The donor tested CMV seronegative, placing the donor among the approximately 360 seronegative members of the cohort. A peripheral blood sample was provided by each donor, and peripheral blood mononuclear cells were used for TCR beta sequencing. Genomic DNA extraction from the blood cell samples was performed with the Qiagen DNeasy Blood Extraction Kit. About this clone: Its antigen remains undetermined. Per-nucleotide qualities are absent, and no much larger clonotype sits a single base away.

Taken from the germline V gene (reference sequence), the CDR1 and CDR2 loops are SEHNR and FQNEAQ. The CDR3 covers 14 residues, taking in both the cysteine and the phenylalanine. Only the CDR3 portion is preserved as DNA: 42 bases, with reading frame beginning at the first base. V lost 6 bases and J lost 3 bases; the stretch between them is 14 bases long. This clonotype originated in a woman aged 45 to 65 in good health and CMV-seronegative. The chain was built from TRBV7-9 and TRBJ1-2, with the identity of the D gene unclear. Sequences were obtained from PBMCs. The CDR3 region reads CASRGEAWYYGYTF. The sequenced DNA: TGTGCCAGCAGGGGAGAAGCCTGGTACTATGGCTACACCTTC.